This entry is about one T cell receptor (beta chain). This record belongs to a study of blood T cell repertoires in COVID-19. Study context: Samples representing acute and convalescent COVID-19 were sourced from the United States, Italy and Spain. From T cells, B-cell-depleted T cells, or PBMCs came the material, which was cDNA or gDNA.

Germline CDR1 SQVTM, CDR2 ANQGSEA. The V and J ends lost 7 bases and 7 bases, in that order; junction bases with no gene match: 13. CDR3 length: 14 residues. Per the original data handling: For nucleated cells, counts were estimated from reference gene primer amplification. Sequenced by immunoSEQ multiplex PCR; TCRdb stores in-frame clones only, minus some. V, J and clone size are taken as reported in that table, and D and trimming were inferred from the DNA itself. The sample consists of around 130,000 clones, 84% of them appearing once. Followed longitudinally, the Seattle patients had been enrolled during active infection.

The sequenced sample was peripheral blood. The TCR originated in a man aged 25-45 years with COVID-19, enrolled during active disease. The V and J genes are TRBV29-1 and TRBJ2-1; 7 nucleotides agree with TRBD2. CDR3 protein: CSATSSKGLNEQFF. DNA for the CDR3: TGCAGCGCGACTAGCTCCAAGGGGTTGAATGAGCAGTTCTTC.